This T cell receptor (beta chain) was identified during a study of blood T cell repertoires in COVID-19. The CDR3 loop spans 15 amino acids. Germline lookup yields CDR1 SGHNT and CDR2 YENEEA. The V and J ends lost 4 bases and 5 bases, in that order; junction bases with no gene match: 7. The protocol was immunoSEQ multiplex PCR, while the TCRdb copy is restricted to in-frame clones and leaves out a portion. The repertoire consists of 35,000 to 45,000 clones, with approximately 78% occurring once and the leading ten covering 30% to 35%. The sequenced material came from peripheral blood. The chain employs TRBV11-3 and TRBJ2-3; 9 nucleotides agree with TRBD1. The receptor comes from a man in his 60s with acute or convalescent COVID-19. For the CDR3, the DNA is TGTGCCAGCAGCTCCGGGACAGGGCTTCTAGATACGCAGTATTTT. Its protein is CASSSGTGLLDTQYF.